The T cell receptor beta chain under discussion was sequenced for a study of pediatric ulcerative colitis. Clones were sequenced by immunoSEQ multiplex PCR, and TCRdb holds only the in-frame ones, with some missing. This table has 20,000 to 25,000 clones, roughly 71% appearing once. During colonoscopy, one to two rectal pinch biopsies were collected. The germline V gene has CDR1 ENHRY and CDR2 SYGVKD. J was trimmed by 5 bases and V by 9 bases; bases with no gene match: 8. This CDR3 contains 13 residues. This chain joins TRBV10-3 and TRBJ2-3; 7 positions match TRBD2. This TCR came from a boy aged 5 to 17 with severe ulcerative colitis. The specimen sequenced was gut tissue. This CDR3 reads CAINGRSEDTQYF. The CDR3 DNA reads as TGTGCCATTAACGGGAGGTCGGAAGATACGCAGTATTTT.